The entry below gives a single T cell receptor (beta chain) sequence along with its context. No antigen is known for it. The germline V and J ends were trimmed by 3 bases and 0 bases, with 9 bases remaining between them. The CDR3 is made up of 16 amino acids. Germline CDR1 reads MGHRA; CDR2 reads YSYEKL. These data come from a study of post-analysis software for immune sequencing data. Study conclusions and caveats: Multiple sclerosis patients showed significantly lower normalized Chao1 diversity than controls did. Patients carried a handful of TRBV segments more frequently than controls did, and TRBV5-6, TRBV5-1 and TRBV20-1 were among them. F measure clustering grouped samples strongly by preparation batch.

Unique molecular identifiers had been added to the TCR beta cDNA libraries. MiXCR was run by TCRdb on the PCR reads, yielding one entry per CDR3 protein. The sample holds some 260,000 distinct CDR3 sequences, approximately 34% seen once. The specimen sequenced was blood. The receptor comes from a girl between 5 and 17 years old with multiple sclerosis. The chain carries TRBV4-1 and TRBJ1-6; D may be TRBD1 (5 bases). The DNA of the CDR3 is TGCGCCAGCAGCCAGACAGAGAGCTCCTATAATTCACCCCTCCACTTT. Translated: CASSQTESSYNSPLHF.